A single sample gave rise to the 29 T cell receptor beta chains below, sequenced in a study of somatic mutations in cytotoxic T cells in rheumatoid arthritis. Some clones are missing from TCRdb's copy, which holds only in-frame ones; the method was immunoSEQ multiplex PCR. Among fewer than 9,500 clones listed, about three quarters were seen once. Sequenced: CD8+ T cells sorted from blood. The origin of the receptors is an adult with rheumatoid arthritis.

The chain has TRBV11-3 and TRBJ2-4; D ambiguous. The CDR3 extends over 15 amino acids. Trimming shortened V by 6 bases and J by 0 bases, and 12 bases separated the two germline ends. Germline V CDR1 and CDR2: SGHNT, YENEEA. CDR3 nucleotides: TGTGCCAGCAGATCGGGCCTACTAGCCAAAAACATTCAGTACTTC. Protein: CASRSGLLAKNIQYF.

The chain carries TRBV4-1 and TRBJ1-5; 7 bases are shared with TRBD1. This CDR3 region has 14 residues. V lost 5 bases and J lost 7; bases outside the gene matches: 8. The germline CDR1 and CDR2 sequences are MGHRA and YSYEKL. This CDR3 reads CASSSAQGTQPQHF. CDR3 DNA sequence: TGCGCCAGCAGCTCGGCACAGGGGACCCAGCCCCAGCATTTT.

CDR3 protein: CASSFLAGGRNEQFF. The CDR3 region has the DNA TGTGCCAGCAGCTTCTTAGCGGGGGGGCGGAATGAGCAGTTCTTC. The chain is built from TRBV5-4 and TRBJ2-1; 11 bases agree with TRBD2. With 2 bases clipped from V and 7 bases from J, the junction kept 5 bases outside the gene matches. The CDR3 sequence is 15 residues long. CDR1 and CDR2 from the germline V gene are SGHNT and YYREEE (reference sequence).

The table lists this clone with a count of one. The chain recombines TRBV4-2 with TRBJ2-1, with D maybe TRBD2 (5 bases). The CDR3 loop spans 17 amino acids. CDR1 is LGHNA, CDR2 YNFKEQ, per germline. V lost 0 bases to trimming and J lost 0 bases, with 12 bases between them. The CDR3 sequence: CASSQDLEGASYNEQFF. For the CDR3, the DNA is TGTGCCAGCAGCCAAGATCTCGAGGGAGCCTCCTACAATGAGCAGTTCTTC.

This chain uses TRBV5-1 with TRBJ2-5; a possible D gene is TRBD2 (5 bases). Trimming left V 3 bases short and J 1 base short, with 13 bases between. CDR3 length: 15 amino acids. Germline V gives CDR1 SGHRS, CDR2 YFSETQ. The CDR3 is CASSSEPDSQETQYF. The CDR3 coding sequence is TGCGCCAGCAGCTCGGAGCCGGACTCCCAAGAGACCCAGTACTTC.

The chain is built from TRBV7-9 and TRBJ2-6; 9 bases are shared with TRBD2. Germline trimming cut 8 bases from V and 3 bases from J; bases unmatched to any gene: 8. The length of the CDR3 is 16 residues. CDR1 and CDR2 from the germline V gene are SEHNR and FQNEAQ (reference sequence). In nucleotides, the CDR3 is TGTGCCAGCGCGGGGGGGTCCGGGTATGGGGCCAACGTCCTGACTTTC. Its translation is CASAGGSGYGANVLTF. Full variable domain (missing parts from reference TRBV7-9 and TRBJ2-6): DTGVSQNPRHKITKRGQNVTFRCDPISEHNRLYWYRQTLGQGPEFLTYFQNEAQLEKSRLLSDRFSAERPKGSFSTLEIQRTEQGDSAMYLCASAGGSGYGANVLTFGAGSRLTVL.

The genes are TRBV28 and TRBJ1-5; TRBD1 aligns across 9 bases. There are 15 residues in the CDR3. The V and J ends lost 6 bases and 5 bases, in that order; junction bases with no gene match: 8. Germline CDR1 is MDHEN and CDR2 is SYDVKM. The CDR3 DNA reads TGTGCCAGCAGACCCTTAAGGGACAGGGATCAGCCCCAGCATTTT. It translates to CASRPLRDRDQPQHF.

The CDR3 DNA sequence: TGTGCCAGCACCCCTTCGGGTAGGGTACCTGGGAAAAGCAATCAGCCCCAGCATTTT. Translation: CASTPSGRVPGKSNQPQHF. The V call is TRBV7-3, the J call TRBJ1-5; D is unresolved. V was pared by 7 bases and J by 1 base, with 26 bases between. The CDR3 runs 19 residues. CDR1 is SGHTA and CDR2 is FQGTGA in the germline V gene.

This chain joins TRBV28 and TRBJ1-4; D gene uncertain. CDR1 and CDR2 (germline): MDHEN, SYDVKM. This CDR3 comprises 17 residues. The V end was cut by 1 base, the J end by 0 bases, with 12 bases between. This CDR3 reads CASSLFEGIATNEKLFF. DNA of the CDR3: TGTGCCAGCAGTTTATTTGAGGGAATTGCAACTAATGAAAAACTGTTTTTT. Full variable domain (rest looked up from reference TRBV28 and TRBJ1-4): DVKVTQSSRYLVKRTGEKVFLECVQDMDHENMFWYRQDPGLGLRLIYFSYDVKMKEKGDIPEGYSVSREKKERFSLILESASTNQTSMYLCASSLFEGIATNEKLFFGSGTQLSVL.

J is TRBJ2-3 and V is TRBV27; D remains unclear. The V end was cut by 10 bases, the J end by 6 bases, with 11 bases between. The CDR3 has 11 residues. Germline-derived CDR1 and CDR2 are MNHEY and SMNVEV (reference sequence). CDR3 sequence reads: CATRSWDTQYF. As DNA, the CDR3 is TGTGCCACCAGATCGTGGGATACGCAGTATTTT.

This clone was counted a few times. The V call is TRBV19, the J call TRBJ1-1; the D is unclear. V lost 6 bases and J 3 bases, leaving 5 bases between the germline ends. There are 11 residues in the CDR3. Germline-derived CDR1 and CDR2 are LNHDA and SQIVND (reference sequence). CDR3 protein: CASRQYTEAFF. The CDR3 coding sequence is TGTGCCAGTAGGCAGTACACTGAAGCTTTCTTT.

The rearrangement links TRBV5-1 to TRBJ1-1, with D possibly being TRBD1 (5 bases). The length of the CDR3 is 13 residues. CDR1 and CDR2 (germline): SGHRS, YFSETQ. The V and J ends lost 2 bases and 11 bases respectively, with 16 bases between them. CDR3 nucleotide sequence: TGCGCCAGCAGCTTCGGGACCGACGTGGGGGCTTTCTTT. Its translation: CASSFGTDVGAFF.

The chain employs TRBV27 and TRBJ1-5; a weak D match, TRBD1 (6 bases). V was shortened by 5 bases and J by 4 bases, with 6 bases between the two germline ends. The germline gives CDR1 MNHEY, CDR2 SMNVEV (reference sequence). The CDR3 runs 12 residues. CDR3 DNA sequence: TGTGCCAGCAGTGGACAGAATCAGCCCCAGCATTTT. It codes for CASSGQNQPQHF.

This chain links TRBV29-1 with TRBJ1-1; D uncertain. Germline values: CDR1 SQVTM, CDR2 ANQGSEA. Deletions cut 4 bases from V and 4 bases from J, with 10 bases between. This CDR3 contains 12 residues. The CDR3 region has the DNA TGCAGCGTTGCTCGGGGTGCCACTGAAGCTTTCTTT. Translated, it gives CSVARGATEAFF.

The chain recombines TRBV5-5 with TRBJ2-7; maybe TRBD1 (6 bases). This CDR3 has 14 residues. The germline gives CDR1 SGHKS, CDR2 YYEKEE (reference sequence). V lost 4 bases and J lost 3, with 14 bases in between. The CDR3 loop is CASSTGTLSYEQYF. The CDR3 DNA is TGTGCCAGCAGCACCGGGACACTCAGCTACGAGCAGTACTTC. The whole variable domain, remainder taken from reference TRBV5-5 and TRBJ2-7, is DAGVTQSPTHLIKTRGQQVTLRCSPISGHKSVSWYQQVLGQGPQFIFQYYEKEERGRGNFPDRFSARQFPNYSSELNVNALLLGDSALYLCASSTGTLSYEQYFGPGTRLTVT.

J is TRBJ2-2 and V is TRBV28; either TRBD1 or TRBD2 may supply D (5 bases each). Between the trimmed V and J ends, which lost 5 bases and 5 bases, there was a span of 15 bases. Germline V gene lookup returns CDR1 MDHEN and CDR2 SYDVKM. There are 15 residues in the CDR3. The CDR3 is CASSPSGRRTGELFF. CDR3 nucleotide sequence: TGTGCCAGCAGTCCATCGGGACGGAGGACCGGGGAGCTGTTTTTT.

J is TRBJ1-1 and V is TRBV13; D gene unclear. CDR1 and CDR2 (germline): PRHDT, FYEKMQ (reference sequence). V was shortened by 5 bases and J by 7 bases, with 17 bases between the two germline ends. This CDR3 contains 14 residues. This CDR3 is CASSSVRFSGEAFF. DNA of the CDR3: TGTGCCAGCAGCAGTGTGAGGTTTTCGGGTGAAGCTTTCTTT.

This CDR3 is CASSEPEAFF. The CDR3 DNA follows: TGTGCCAGCAGTGAACCTGAAGCTTTCTTT. The chain links TRBV6-1 to TRBJ1-1, with unresolved D. The CDR3 totals 10 residues. In germline, CDR1 is MNHNS, CDR2 SASEGT. V was shortened by 2 bases and J by 6 bases, with 1 base between the two germline ends.

V gene TRBV5-6 combines with J gene TRBJ2-5; tentatively, D is TRBD1 or TRBD2 (5 bases each). With 2 bases removed from V and 4 bases from J, the gap between germline ends came to 12 bases. The CDR3 contains 14 residues. The V gene's germline CDR1 is SGHDT and CDR2 YYEEEE. The CDR3 nucleotides are TGTGCCAGCAGCTTAACGGGACGTATAGAGACCCAGTACTTC. Amino acids: CASSLTGRIETQYF.

This clone has a single count. The V gene is TRBV10-3, the J gene TRBJ2-1; D may be TRBD1 (6 bases). This CDR3 region has 15 residues. Germline loops: CDR1 ENHRY, CDR2 SYGVKD. Between the trimmed V and J ends, which lost 2 bases and 4 bases, there was a span of 12 bases. The CDR3: CAISEAGVPYNEQFF. The CDR3 bases are TGTGCCATCAGTGAGGCAGGGGTTCCGTACAATGAGCAGTTCTTC.

The rearrangement links TRBV5-1 to TRBJ2-7, with 8 bases that match TRBD1. V gave up 4 bases and J gave up 2 bases; unmatched junction bases: 5. Germline CDR1 reads SGHRS; CDR2 reads YFSETQ. The CDR3 contains 14 residues. Written as DNA, the CDR3 is TGCGCCAGCAGCCCTGGACAGGGCGCCTACGAGCAGTACTTC. Its protein is CASSPGQGAYEQYF.

This rearrangement joins TRBV27 to TRBJ2-7; D might be TRBD1 (5 bases). Germline assignment: CDR1 MNHEY and CDR2 SMNVEV (reference sequence). The length of the CDR3 is 14 residues. Trimming cost V 1 base and J 5 bases, with 12 bases left between them. Here the CDR3 reads CASSLLTQGHEQYF. CDR3 nucleotides: TGTGCCAGCAGTTTATTAACCCAGGGCCACGAGCAGTACTTC.

The V and J genes are TRBV4-2 and TRBJ2-6; 7 nucleotides line up with TRBD1. The CDR3 runs to 17 residues. Germline V gene sequence: CDR1 LGHNA, CDR2 YNFKEQ. V was pared by 4 bases and J by 0 bases, with 6 bases of the junction left unmatched. The CDR3 loop is CASSPTGKSSGANVLTF. The DNA for the CDR3 is TGTGCCAGCAGCCCGACAGGGAAGAGCTCTGGGGCCAACGTCCTGACTTTC.

The chain employs TRBV5-4 and TRBJ2-3; D unresolved. CDR1 is SGHNT, CDR2 YYREEE, per germline (reference sequence). Trimming removed 0 bases from V and 6 bases from J, with 8 bases in between. CDR3 length: 13 residues. The CDR3 region is CASSLVEEDTQYF. The CDR3 DNA reads as TGTGCCAGCAGCTTGGTTGAGGAGGATACGCAGTATTTT.

The J gene is TRBJ1-6, the V gene TRBV5-8; D is possibly TRBD1 (6 bases). Germline assignment: CDR1 SGHTS and CDR2 YDEGEE. V was shortened by 4 bases and J by 9 bases, with 20 bases between the two germline ends. This CDR3 region has 16 residues. The CDR3 protein is CASSQAGGLVGSPLHF. The CDR3 coding sequence is TGTGCCAGCAGCCAAGCCGGGGGGCTAGTAGGTTCACCCCTCCACTTT.

In nucleotides, the CDR3 is TGTGCCAGCAGTTTAACAGTGAGCGGGGCCAACGTCCTGACTTTC. Translated: CASSLTVSGANVLTF. The chain recombines TRBV27 with TRBJ2-6; no firm D call. The CDR3 covers 15 residues. Germline CDR1 MNHEY, CDR2 SMNVEV (reference sequence). V lost 2 bases, J lost 4 bases, and 9 bases lay in between.

This clone has only a few counts. V is TRBV19 and J is TRBJ2-7, with D possibly TRBD1 on 6 matching bases. Trimming removed 3 bases from V and 6 bases from J, with 15 bases in between. Germline V gene lookup returns CDR1 LNHDA and CDR2 SQIVND (reference sequence). The length of the CDR3 is 14 residues. The CDR3 DNA sequence: TGTGCCAGTAGTATTGGGGGCCTAGGGCGCGAGCAGTACTTC. This codes for CASSIGGLGREQYF. Variable domain in full (rest from reference TRBV19 and TRBJ2-7): DGGITQSPKYLFRKEGQNVTLSCEQNLNHDAMYWYRQDPGQGLRLIYYSQIVNDFQKGDIAEGYSVSREKKESFPLTVTSAQKNPTAFYLCASSIGGLGREQYFGPGTRLTVT.

The chain joins TRBV28 to TRBJ2-7; unclear D gene. Trimming stripped 2 bases from V and 0 bases from J, with 8 bases between. The CDR3 consists of 14 residues. The germline CDR1 and CDR2 sequences are MDHEN and SYDVKM. CDR3 amino acids: CASSLTENSYEQYF. In DNA, the CDR3 is TGTGCCAGCAGTTTAACCGAGAACTCCTACGAGCAGTACTTC.

The chain links TRBV9 to TRBJ1-2; 9 bases match TRBD1. Germline trimming cut 3 bases from V and 8 bases from J; bases unmatched to any gene: 8. In germline, CDR1 is SGDLS, CDR2 YYNGEE. There are 14 residues in the CDR3. The CDR3 bases are TGTGCCAGCAGCGAGGGGGACAGGGCGGAAGGCTACACCTTC. Translating gives CASSEGDRAEGYTF.